This TCR beta chain was observed in a study of blood T cells in healthy people across ages. Study-level results: TCR beta diversity tracked closely with naive T cell percentage.

The CDR3 sequence is 15 residues long. Trimming took 1 base from V and 5 from J, leaving 15 bases between them. The germline gives CDR1 KGHSH, CDR2 LQKENI. For the second PCR, which ran for roughly 7 to 11 cycles, a sample-barcoded 5' primer and a J-beta primer mix were used. The authors tagged each cDNA molecule using a template-switch adaptor with 12 random nucleotides. TCRdb passed the 5' RACE reads through MiXCR, listing each CDR3 protein once. The sample has around 650,000 distinct CDR3 sequences, roughly two fifths seen once. Comment on this clonotype: Its cognate antigen is unknown.

The chain recombines TRBV18 with TRBJ2-7, with D possibly called TRBD1 or TRBD2 (5 bases each). The material sequenced was blood. This receptor was taken from a man older than 75 in good health. CDR3 loop: CASSPRGSAEDEQYF. CDR3 in DNA: TGTGCCAGCTCACCACGGGGGTCAGCAGAAGACGAGCAGTACTTC. Together with reference TRBV18 and TRBJ2-7, the CDR3 gives the full variable domain: NAGVMQNPRHLVRRRGQEARLRCSPMKGHSHVYWYRQLPEEGLKFMVYLQKENIIDESGMPKERFSAEFPKEGPSILRIQQVVRGDSAAYFCASSPRGSAEDEQYFGPGTRLTVT.